These 20 T cell receptor beta chains share one sample of origin, sequenced in a study of T-cell memory formation after mild COVID-19. TCRdb processed the 5' RACE reads anew with MiXCR; each CDR3 protein has one entry. The sample shows about 150,000 distinct CDR3 sequences, around 25% of them seen only once. Material: PBMCs or a T cell subset sorted from them (not recorded which). The source is an adult woman who had mild COVID-19 (a few samples of this study predate the infection). Cell type and time point are not known.

This clonotype turned up a few times. V is TRBV7-2 and J is TRBJ2-1; D ambiguous. V was clipped by 1 base and J by 3 bases, with 4 bases between them. The CDR3 contains 13 residues. Germline-derived CDR1 and CDR2 are SGHTA and FQGNSA. CDR3 sequence: CASSLENYNEQFF. CDR3 bases: TGTGCCAGCAGCTTAGAGAACTACAATGAGCAGTTCTTC.

Only a few counts were recorded for this clonotype. The V gene is TRBV4-1, the J gene TRBJ2-7, with TRBD2 as a possible D gene (6 bases). This CDR3 is built from 14 residues. V was clipped by 3 bases and J by 3 bases, with 12 bases between them. CDR1 and CDR2 (germline): MGHRA, YSYEKL. CDR3 amino acids: CASSQGRGNYEQYF. In DNA, the CDR3 is TGCGCCAGCAGCCAGGGACGGGGGAACTACGAGCAGTACTTC.

This clonotype was found many times. V is TRBV4-2 and J is TRBJ1-2, with D uncertain. Germline CDR1 reads LGHNA; CDR2 reads YNFKEQ. Trimming shortened V by 0 bases and J by 4 bases, and 12 bases separated the two germline ends. The CDR3 spans 15 residues. CDR3 nucleotide sequence: TGTGCCAGCAGCCAAGATAGTAAGGGTGGCTATGGCTACACCTTC. Translating it yields CASSQDSKGGYGYTF.

The chain is built from TRBV11-3 and TRBJ1-1, with D maybe TRBD1 (5 bases). Germline V gene data show CDR1 as SGHNT and CDR2 as YENEEA. The ends were cut back, 0 bases at V and 4 bases at J, with 12 bases in the middle. This CDR3 has 15 residues. In nucleotides, the CDR3 is TGTGCCAGCAGCTTAGAGAGACAGTTATTCACTGAAGCTTTCTTT. This encodes CASSLERQLFTEAFF.

This clonotype was counted a few times. The J gene is TRBJ2-1, the V gene TRBV4-2; no firm D call. Germline assignment: CDR1 LGHNA and CDR2 YNFKEQ. V lost 2 bases and J 5 bases, leaving 4 bases between the germline ends. This CDR3 comprises 12 residues. This CDR3 is CASSQKDNEQFF. CDR3 nucleotides: TGTGCCAGCAGCCAAAAAGACAATGAGCAGTTCTTC.

J is TRBJ2-5 and V is TRBV18; the D call may be TRBD1 or TRBD2 (5 bases each). Germline-derived CDR1 and CDR2 are KGHSH and LQKENI. V shed 3 bases and J shed 5 bases, with 16 bases lying between them. CDR3 size: 15 residues. The CDR3 loop reads CASSPGRKEVETQYF. DNA for the CDR3: TGTGCCAGCTCACCGGGACGGAAGGAAGTGGAGACCCAGTACTTC.

The sample holds a few counts of this clonotype. This sequence joins TRBV7-3 and TRBJ1-1, with a possible D match to TRBD1 (5 bases). V lost 5 bases, J lost 0 bases, and 13 bases lay in between. CDR3 length: 15 amino acids. Germline assignment: CDR1 SGHTA and CDR2 FQGTGA. CDR3 protein: CASSPGQGLNTEAFF. In nucleotides, the CDR3 is TGTGCCAGCAGCCCCGGACAAGGCTTGAACACTGAAGCTTTCTTT.

This clonotype showed up many times. The V call is TRBV7-2, the J call TRBJ2-3, with 7 bases identical to TRBD2. Germline-derived CDR1 and CDR2 are SGHTA and FQGNSA. Trimming at V came to 3 bases and at J to 2 bases, leaving 5 bases not matched to a gene. This CDR3 comprises 15 residues. CDR3 region: CASSFGTINTDTQYF. The CDR3 DNA is TGTGCCAGCAGCTTTGGGACTATCAACACAGATACGCAGTATTTT.

The chain recombines TRBV9 with TRBJ2-3, with 10 bases that match TRBD2. V was pared by 2 bases and J by 4 bases, with 10 bases of the junction left unmatched. The germline CDR1 and CDR2 sequences are SGDLS and YYNGEE. CDR3 size: 17 residues. CDR3 residues: CASSVELAGQAADTQYF. The CDR3 DNA reads TGTGCCAGCAGCGTGGAACTAGCGGGGCAGGCCGCAGATACGCAGTATTTT.

This clonotype was counted between two and nine times. The chain is built from TRBV5-1 and TRBJ2-1; no clear D gene. V was trimmed by 0 bases and J by 1 base, leaving 11 bases between them. The CDR3 is 16 amino acids. Germline CDR1 reads SGHRS; CDR2 reads YFSETQ. CDR3 DNA sequence: TGCGCCAGCAGCTTGGGCCCTAGGGAATCCTACAATGAGCAGTTCTTC. Translating it yields CASSLGPRESYNEQFF.

CDR3 bases: TGTGCCAGCAGCAAAGGGGGGGGGACAGACACAGATACGCAGTATTTT. Its translation is CASSKGGGTDTDTQYF. The chain carries TRBV21-1 and TRBJ2-3; the table calls TRBD1, which could not be checked here. TRBV21-1 is recorded as a pseudogene. There are 16 residues in the CDR3.

The gene calls are TRBV7-9 and TRBJ1-1; D gene uncertain. Germline CDR1 and CDR2: SEHNR and FQNEAQ (reference sequence). The CDR3 is made up of 15 amino acids. Trimming removed 1 base from V and 2 bases from J, with 11 bases in between. The DNA for the CDR3 is TGTGCCAGCAGCTTAGATTGGGGAATAAACACTGAAGCTTTCTTT. It specifies CASSLDWGINTEAFF.

The CDR3 loop reads CSAIPKDWRINEKLFF. The CDR3 coding sequence is TGCAGTGCTATACCTAAGGATTGGCGGATTAATGAAAAACTGTTTTTT. The chain joins TRBV20-1 to TRBJ1-4; no firm D call. The CDR3 contains 16 residues. CDR1 and CDR2 from the germline V gene are DFQATT and SNEGSKA (reference sequence). V was trimmed by 4 bases and J by 4 bases, leaving 19 bases between them.

This chain joins TRBV5-1 and TRBJ2-7; TRBD2 aligns across 9 bases. The CDR3 is 13 amino acids. Per germline, CDR1 SGHRS and CDR2 YFSETQ. The V segment lost 7 bases and the J segment 5 bases; nucleotides outside the gene matches: 7. CDR3 loop: CASSRTSVHEQYF. The CDR3 DNA reads TGCGCCAGCTCCAGGACTAGCGTCCACGAGCAGTACTTC.

This clonotype has a handful of counts. This chain uses TRBV7-2 with TRBJ2-3, with 9 bases identical to TRBD2. The germline CDR1 and CDR2 sequences are SGHTA and FQGNSA. The CDR3 length is 17 residues. The V gene end was trimmed by 5 bases and the J gene end by 2 bases; junction bases not matched to a gene: 11. This CDR3 reads CASSLPRLAESTDTQYF. The DNA of the CDR3 is TGTGCCAGCAGCCTCCCACGACTAGCGGAATCCACAGATACGCAGTATTTT. Looking up the rest from reference TRBV7-2 and TRBJ2-3 gives the full variable domain: GAGVSQSPSNKVTEKGKDVELRCDPISGHTALYWYRQSLGQGLEFLIYFQGNSAPDKSGLPSDRFSAERTGGSVSTLTIQRTQQEDSAVYLCASSLPRLAESTDTQYFGPGTRLTVL.

There are a few counts of this clonotype. This chain joins TRBV12-3 or TRBV12-4 and TRBJ2-5; 10 nucleotides align to TRBD2. With 5 bases clipped from V and 2 bases from J, the junction kept 5 bases outside the gene matches. There are 15 residues in the CDR3. The CDR3 region is CASSRLTSGQETQYF. CDR3 sequence (DNA): TGTGCCAGCAGTCGTTTGACTAGCGGGCAAGAGACCCAGTACTTC.

Only a few counts were recorded for this clonotype. This chain links TRBV12-3 or TRBV12-4 with TRBJ2-7; 10 bases align to TRBD2. This CDR3 is 17 amino acids long. V shed 0 bases, J shed 2 bases, and the junction held 7 bases outside the gene matches. CDR3 DNA: TGTGCCAGCAGTTTAGCGCTGATCAGCGGGGGGGCCTACGAGCAGTACTTC. Translated, it gives CASSLALISGGAYEQYF.

This clonotype was counted only a few times. V usage is TRBV7-8 and J usage is TRBJ1-1; 7 nucleotides line up with TRBD1. Germline trimming cut 4 bases from V and 0 bases from J; bases unmatched to any gene: 5. Germline V gene sequence: CDR1 SGHVS, CDR2 FQNEAQ. CDR3 length equals 15 residues. The CDR3 loop reads CASSSGQRLNTEAFF. Written as DNA, the CDR3 is TGTGCCAGCAGCTCGGGACAGCGATTGAACACTGAAGCTTTCTTT.

CDR3: CASSYSGSLDTQYF. CDR3 in DNA: TGTGCCAGCAGTTACAGCGGGAGTCTAGATACGCAGTATTTT. The genes are TRBV6-5 and TRBJ2-3, with TRBD2 matching over 8 bases. The V and J ends lost 2 bases and 5 bases, in that order; junction bases with no gene match: 3. The CDR3 loop spans 14 amino acids. The germline V gene encodes CDR1 MNHEY and CDR2 SVGAGI.

The chain links TRBV12-3 or TRBV12-4 to TRBJ2-5; 12 bases agree with TRBD1. Trimming at V came to 4 bases and at J to 5 bases, leaving 11 bases not matched to a gene. The CDR3 covers 17 residues. CDR3 DNA: TGTGCCAGCAGTTCCGGGACAGGGGGCGCTGGGGGCGAGACCCAGTACTTC. Protein: CASSSGTGGAGGETQYF.